Shown below are 10 T cell receptor beta chains from a single sample sequenced in a study of shared T cell receptors in the human thymus. Using immunoSEQ multiplex PCR, the repertoire was profiled, and TCRdb retains in-frame clones only, with some absent. This table has a few hundred thousand clones, around 93% appearing once. Sample: thymocytes. These receptors originate from a human donor.

The V call is TRBV2, the J call TRBJ2-1; tentative D call: TRBD2 (6 bases). Germline values: CDR1 SNHLY, CDR2 FYNNEI. Trimming removed 4 bases at V and 2 bases at J, with 24 bases between. This CDR3 region has 19 residues. CDR3 region: CASSVAPRRREGPYNEQFF. The CDR3 DNA reads as TGTGCCAGCAGTGTTGCCCCTAGGCGGCGGGAAGGCCCCTACAATGAGCAGTTCTTC.

The chain is built from TRBV2 and TRBJ2-7, with 7 nucleotides matching TRBD2. Germline V lookup: CDR1 SNHLY, CDR2 FYNNEI. J gave up 1 base and V 3 bases, and 6 bases lay outside the gene matches. CDR3 length equals 15 residues. This CDR3 reads CASSDGGGESYEQYF. DNA of the CDR3: TGTGCCAGCAGTGACGGGGGAGGGGAGTCCTACGAGCAGTACTTC.

The chain uses TRBV12-1 and TRBJ2-7. TRBV12-1 corresponds to a pseudogene. This CDR3 spans 15 amino acids. The CDR3 coding sequence is TGTGCCAGCAGCTTTACCGCGCGTAGGGACTACGAGCAGTACTTC. This encodes CASSFTARRDYEQYF.

V usage is TRBV27 and J usage is TRBJ2-3, with D tentatively TRBD2 (6 bases). Germline-derived CDR1 and CDR2 are MNHEY and SMNVEV (reference sequence). The V gene lost 5 bases and the J gene lost 4 bases, with 19 bases spanning the gap. CDR3 length equals 16 residues. DNA of the CDR3: TGTGCCAGCAGTCTGGGGAGGAGTCTGAGTCCAGATACGCAGTATTTT. Translated, it gives CASSLGRSLSPDTQYF.

CDR3 in amino acids: CASSFRQVRSEAFF. As DNA, the CDR3 is TGTGCCAGCAGCTTCCGACAGGTACGGTCTGAAGCTTTCTTT. The J gene is TRBJ1-1, the V gene TRBV7-2; the D gene is possibly TRBD1 (6 bases). V was trimmed by 3 bases and J by 6 bases, leaving 14 bases between them. The CDR3 length is 14 residues. Germline V gives CDR1 SGHTA, CDR2 FQGNSA.

The rearrangement uses TRBV19 and TRBJ2-1; D is unresolved. Germline CDR1 and CDR2: LNHDA and SQIVND (reference sequence). The CDR3 is made up of 23 amino acids. The V and J ends lost 4 bases and 1 base respectively, with 35 bases between them. The CDR3 nucleotides are TGTGCCAGTAGTAGGAACCGGAATACACCAGCTTTAATCCCGCGTTGGTCCTACAATGAGCAGTTCTTC. Amino acid sequence: CASSRNRNTPALIPRWSYNEQFF. Full variable domain (missing parts from reference TRBV19 and TRBJ2-1): DGGITQSPKYLFRKEGQNVTLSCEQNLNHDAMYWYRQDPGQGLRLIYYSQIVNDFQKGDIAEGYSVSREKKESFPLTVTSAQKNPTAFYLCASSRNRNTPALIPRWSYNEQFFGPGTRLTVL.

This rearrangement joins TRBV7-2 to TRBJ2-1; 14 positions agree with TRBD2. The length of the CDR3 is 18 residues. V lost 3 bases to trimming and J lost 6 bases; unmatched junction nucleotides: 10. The V gene's germline CDR1 is SGHTA and CDR2 FQGNSA. As DNA, the CDR3 is TGTGCCAGCAGCTTCCGGACTAGCGGGAGGCCTCGGTGCAATGAGCAGTTCTTC. Its translation: CASSFRTSGRPRCNEQFF.

This sequence joins TRBV7-9 and TRBJ2-7, with 7 bases identical to TRBD1. V gave up 4 bases and J gave up 3 bases; unmatched junction bases: 18. The V gene's germline CDR1 is SEHNR and CDR2 FQNEAQ (reference sequence). This CDR3 has 18 amino acids. CDR3: CASSSTPLDRVNHYEQYF. The CDR3 region has the DNA TGTGCCAGCAGCTCGACCCCCCTCGACAGGGTGAACCACTACGAGCAGTACTTC.

The rearrangement links TRBV28 to TRBJ1-1; D unclear. Deletions cut 5 bases from V and 1 base from J, with 5 bases between. Germline-derived CDR1 and CDR2 are MDHEN and SYDVKM. The CDR3 is 12 amino acids. The CDR3 spells CASSARNTEAFF. CDR3 nucleotide sequence: TGTGCCAGCAGTGCGAGGAACACTGAAGCTTTCTTT.

The chain joins TRBV6-1 to TRBJ1-5; D unresolved. The CDR3 has 18 residues. Deletions cut 2 bases from V and 0 bases from J, with 17 bases between. Germline assignment: CDR1 MNHNS and CDR2 SASEGT. CDR3 loop: CASSELWFLADSNQPQHF. The DNA of the CDR3 is TGTGCCAGCAGTGAATTGTGGTTTCTGGCGGATAGCAATCAGCCCCAGCATTTT.